This TCR beta chain was profiled in a study of Graves' ophthalmopathy and Graves' hyperthyroidism. Many counts were recorded for this clonotype. What it recognizes is unknown. Study-level findings and limits: The model's prediction of ophthalmopathy progression had just over 70% sensitivity and roughly 77% specificity.

Germline V gives CDR1 SEHNR, CDR2 FQNEAQ (reference sequence). Trimming left V 5 bases short and J 5 bases short, with 12 bases between. There are 14 residues in the CDR3. Scientists amplified the TCR beta CDR3 regions from RNA transcripts. First-round RT-PCR relied on HTBI primers, and a second-round multiplex PCR came next. TCRdb fed the multiplex PCR reads into MiXCR, producing one record per CDR3 protein. The sample carries 650,000 to 800,000 distinct CDR3 sequences, roughly two fifths recorded once. The rearrangement links TRBV7-9 to TRBJ1-4; D is unclear. What was sequenced was peripheral blood. This receptor was identified in an adult man with Graves' ophthalmopathy. The CDR3 bases are TGTGCCAGCAGCCAAGTGGCGGGGAATGAAAAACTGTTTTTT. This translates into CASSQVAGNEKLFF.